Each of the 18 T cell receptor beta chains below was sequenced from the same sample in a study of blood T cell repertoires in COVID-19 (TCRdb year 2020). Library generation was performed with the immunoSEQ multiplex PCR assay. TCRdb retrieved this table from immuneACCESS and kept in-frame rearrangements only. Not all clones are present; in checked studies, unresolved V genes account for under half, and no reason is known for the remainder. The sample table lists around 150,000 clones, under 95% of them with a count of one. The ten largest clones represent more than 2% of the sample. The sample consisted of peripheral blood. The receptor source for this set is a man aged 18 to 29 with acute or convalescent COVID-19.

This chain connects TRBV6-5 to TRBJ1-2; 10 bases map to TRBD1. Trimming cost V 4 bases and J 5 bases; bases outside gene matches: 4. The CDR3 is 14 amino acids. The V gene's germline CDR1 is MNHEY and CDR2 SVGAGI. The CDR3 loop is CASSLDRGGYGYTF. The CDR3 bases are TGTGCCAGCAGTTTGGACAGGGGGGGGTATGGCTACACCTTC.

V is TRBV18 and J is TRBJ1-4; 8 bases agree with TRBD1. Germline CDR1 KGHSH, CDR2 LQKENI. This CDR3 has 15 residues. The junction had 5 bases not matched to a gene; V was cut back by 3 bases and J by 5 bases. DNA of the CDR3: TGTGCCAGCTCACCCCGGACAGGGCAAAATGAAAAACTGTTTTTT. Its protein is CASSPRTGQNEKLFF.

V gene TRBV24-1 combines with J gene TRBJ2-5; the D gene is possibly TRBD1 (7 bases). The germline CDR1 and CDR2 sequences are KGHDR and SFDVKD. Trimming shortened V by 3 bases and J by 7 bases, and 17 bases separated the two germline ends. CDR3 size: 15 residues. This CDR3 is CATSDRTGVGGTQYF. The CDR3 coding sequence is TGTGCCACCAGTGATAGGACAGGCGTGGGGGGGACCCAGTACTTC.

V is TRBV5-1 and J is TRBJ2-7; 8 bases line up with TRBD2. CDR1 and CDR2 from the germline V gene are SGHRS and YFSETQ. The length of the CDR3 is 15 residues. V gave up 0 bases and J gave up 2 bases; unmatched junction bases: 4. Here the CDR3 reads CASSLASGLAYEQYF. CDR3 in DNA: TGCGCCAGCAGCTTGGCCTCGGGACTAGCCTACGAGCAGTACTTC.

The sample holds a few counts of this clone. V is TRBV6-2 or TRBV6-3 and J is TRBJ1-5; D perhaps matches TRBD1 (6 bases). From germline, CDR1 is MNHEY and CDR2 SVGEGT. The CDR3 extends over 16 amino acids. The V end lost 4 bases, the J end lost 5 bases, and 18 bases lay between the germline ends. The CDR3 nucleotides are TGTGCCAGCAGTTCCCATCGGGGGGCTCGGGATCAGCCCCAGCATTTT. Protein: CASSSHRGARDQPQHF.

To note about this clone: Germline and junction disagree at one end, which may indicate a read error. The V gene is TRBV25-1, the J gene TRBJ1-6; 7 nucleotides line up with TRBD1. Germline loops: CDR1 MGHDK, CDR2 SYGVNS. CDR3 length equals 16 residues. CDR3 DNA sequence: TGTGCCAGCAGTGATCCACGACAGGGAGCGAGTTCACCCCTTCACTTT. Residues: CASSDPRQGASSPLHF.

This clone was observed a handful of times. This chain connects TRBV27 to TRBJ1-4; D remains unclear. This CDR3 has 16 amino acids. CDR1 MNHEY and CDR2 SMNVEV come from the germline V gene (reference sequence). The germline V and J ends were trimmed by 3 bases and 8 bases, with 19 bases remaining between them. The CDR3 nucleotides are TGTGCCAGCAGTTTCAACCCACAGTCTGCGGGGGAAAAACTGTTTTTT. Residues: CASSFNPQSAGEKLFF.

The rearrangement links TRBV12-5 to TRBJ1-2; 9 nucleotides line up with TRBD1. There are 15 residues in the CDR3. V shed 2 bases and J 6 bases; nucleotides not matched to a gene: 7. Germline values: CDR1 LGHNT, CDR2 FRNRAP. The CDR3 region has the DNA TGTGCTAGTGGTTTGTCCCGACAGGGGGGAGATGGCTACACCTTC. It encodes CASGLSRQGGDGYTF. Supplemented by reference TRBV12-5 and TRBJ1-2, the full variable domain reads DARVTQTPRHKVTEMGQEVTMRCQPILGHNTVFWYRQTMMQGLELLAYFRNRAPLDDSGMPKDRFSAEMPDATLATLKIQPSEPRDSAVYFCASGLSRQGGDGYTFGSGTRLTVV.

The chain has TRBV10-1 and TRBJ2-1, with TRBD2 identical over 11 bases. This CDR3 contains 16 residues. The ends lost 4 bases at V and 9 bases at J; junction bases unmatched: 11. The germline CDR1 and CDR2 sequences are WNHNN and SYGVQD (reference sequence). This CDR3 reads CASSVDALAGESEQFF. DNA for the CDR3: TGCGCCAGCAGTGTAGATGCACTAGCGGGAGAGAGTGAGCAGTTCTTC.

The V and J genes are TRBV10-2 and TRBJ2-3, with 9 bases lining up with TRBD2. The CDR3 spans 19 residues. V lost 4 bases, J lost 0 bases, and 14 bases stayed unmatched. In germline, CDR1 is WSHSY, CDR2 SAAADI. The CDR3 nucleotides are TGCGCCAGCAGTGTTAGCGGGGGCAACGGGGTAACTAGCACAGATACGCAGTATTTT. Translating gives CASSVSGGNGVTSTDTQYF.

The gene calls are TRBV18 and TRBJ1-2; D is uncertain. The CDR3 consists of 13 residues. Per the germline V gene, CDR1 is KGHSH and CDR2 is LQKENI. V was pared by 5 bases and J by 6 bases, with 13 bases between. The CDR3 DNA is TGTGCCAGCTCAACCAGGCTTGCCAATGGCTACACCTTC. It translates to CASSTRLANGYTF.

The chain has TRBV9 and TRBJ1-1; 8 bases line up with TRBD1. J gave up 5 bases and V 4 bases, and 4 bases lay outside the gene matches. CDR3 length: 13 amino acids. Germline-derived CDR1 and CDR2 are SGDLS and YYNGEE. The CDR3 sequence is CASSPQGATEAFF. For the CDR3, the DNA is TGTGCCAGCAGCCCTCAGGGGGCTACTGAAGCTTTCTTT.

The rearrangement joins TRBV10-3 to TRBJ2-2; the match to TRBD2 covers 14 bases. Germline V gene data show CDR1 as ENHRY and CDR2 as SYGVKD. The CDR3 covers 16 residues. J gave up 3 bases and V 6 bases, and 3 bases lay outside the gene matches. For the CDR3, the DNA is TGTGCCATCAGAGGGACTAGCGGGGGTTACACCGGGGAGCTGTTTTTT. Its translation is CAIRGTSGGYTGELFF.

The genes are TRBV5-1 and TRBJ2-1; D is perhaps TRBD1 (5 bases). CDR3 length: 13 amino acids. V was pared by 5 bases and J by 4 bases, with 10 bases between. Germline CDR1 is SGHRS and CDR2 is YFSETQ. The CDR3 coding sequence is TGCGCCAGCAGGCCGGACACGTACAATGAGCAGTTCTTC. Translated, it gives CASRPDTYNEQFF.

The V gene is TRBV19, the J gene TRBJ1-2; maybe TRBD1 (6 bases). Germline CDR1 and CDR2: LNHDA and SQIVND (reference sequence). The CDR3 has 15 amino acids. Trimming shortened V by 8 bases and J by 4 bases, and 20 bases separated the two germline ends. The CDR3 DNA reads as TGTGCCAGTCGCCCCTCTCCAGGGGAAAGCTATGGCTACACCTTC. Protein sequence: CASRPSPGESYGYTF.

V and J are TRBV28 and TRBJ2-1; tentatively, D is TRBD2 (6 bases). From germline, CDR1 is MDHEN and CDR2 SYDVKM. The CDR3 is 15 amino acids. Trimming removed 3 bases at V and 5 bases at J, with 14 bases between. CDR3 amino acids: CASSLTGSTHNEQFF. CDR3 DNA: TGTGCCAGCAGTTTGACCGGGAGTACCCACAATGAGCAGTTCTTC.

The rearrangement joins TRBV24-1 to TRBJ2-3; maybe TRBD1 (6 bases). CDR1 and CDR2 (germline): KGHDR, SFDVKD. This CDR3 contains 14 residues. The V end lost 3 bases, the J end lost 3 bases, and 9 bases lay between the germline ends. The CDR3 DNA follows: TGTGCCACCAGTGATCCCGGACAGACAGATACGCAGTATTTT. Residues: CATSDPGQTDTQYF.

This chain uses TRBV19 with TRBJ2-7; 8 bases match TRBD1. Losses at the gene ends were 4 bases for V and 5 bases for J; bases not matched to a gene: 10. CDR1 and CDR2 from the germline V gene are LNHDA and SQIVND (reference sequence). There are 15 residues in the CDR3. The CDR3 nucleotides are TGTGCCAGTAGTACACCGGGACAGGTATCCCACGAGCAGTACTTC. Protein sequence: CASSTPGQVSHEQYF.